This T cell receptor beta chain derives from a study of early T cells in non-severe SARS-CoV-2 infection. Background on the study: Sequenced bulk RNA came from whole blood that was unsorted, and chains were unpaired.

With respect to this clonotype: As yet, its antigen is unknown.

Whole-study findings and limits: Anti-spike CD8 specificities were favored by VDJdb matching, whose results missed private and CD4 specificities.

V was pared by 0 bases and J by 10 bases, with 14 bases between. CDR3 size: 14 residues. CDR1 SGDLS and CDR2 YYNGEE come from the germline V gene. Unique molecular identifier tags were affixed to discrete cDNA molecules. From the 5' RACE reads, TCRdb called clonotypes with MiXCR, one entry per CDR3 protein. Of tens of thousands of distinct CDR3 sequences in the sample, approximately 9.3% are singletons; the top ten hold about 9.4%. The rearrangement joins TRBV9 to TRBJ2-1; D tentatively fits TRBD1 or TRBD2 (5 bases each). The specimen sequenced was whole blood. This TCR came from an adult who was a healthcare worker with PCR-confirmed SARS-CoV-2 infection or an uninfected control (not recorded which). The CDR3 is CASSVEGTSREQFF. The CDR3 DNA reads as TGTGCCAGCAGCGTAGAAGGGACCTCGAGAGAGCAGTTCTTC.